One sample yielded the 3 T cell receptor beta chains listed below, sequenced in a study of cytomegalovirus exposure and HLA in healthy donors. With 60 Vbeta and 13 Jbeta primers, the PCR was carried out. Using immunoSEQ multiplex PCR, the repertoire was profiled, and TCRdb retains in-frame clones only, with some absent. The table records roughly 100,000 clones, 75% to 90% of them present only once. What was sequenced was PBMCs. These receptor sequences come from a man younger than 45 in good health and CMV-seronegative.

The chain carries TRBV10-3 and TRBJ1-1; a possible D gene is TRBD1 (6 bases). Trimming took 5 bases from V and 2 from J, leaving 12 bases between them. CDR1 ENHRY and CDR2 SYGVKD come from the germline V gene. The CDR3 has 14 amino acids. CDR3 protein: CAISRQETNTEAFF. The CDR3 DNA is TGTGCCATCAGTAGACAGGAGACCAACACTGAAGCTTTCTTT.

The rearrangement links TRBV5-1 to TRBJ2-2; D is possibly TRBD1 (6 bases). CDR3 length: 14 amino acids. Germline CDR1 is SGHRS and CDR2 is YFSETQ. Trimming removed 5 bases from V and 4 bases from J, with 12 bases in between. CDR3 sequence reads: CASRQGDGTGELFF. The DNA of the CDR3 is TGCGCCAGCAGACAGGGAGATGGCACCGGGGAGCTGTTTTTT.

Only one count was recorded for this clone. This chain uses TRBV7-3 with TRBJ2-2, with no clear D. Germline assignment: CDR1 SGHTA and CDR2 FQGTGA. Trimming pared 2 bases from V and 5 bases from J, leaving 12 bases between. The CDR3 contains 15 residues. The chain's CDR3 is CASSLYSSRTGELFF. The CDR3 DNA is TGTGCCAGCAGCTTATACTCTAGTAGGACCGGGGAGCTGTTTTTT.